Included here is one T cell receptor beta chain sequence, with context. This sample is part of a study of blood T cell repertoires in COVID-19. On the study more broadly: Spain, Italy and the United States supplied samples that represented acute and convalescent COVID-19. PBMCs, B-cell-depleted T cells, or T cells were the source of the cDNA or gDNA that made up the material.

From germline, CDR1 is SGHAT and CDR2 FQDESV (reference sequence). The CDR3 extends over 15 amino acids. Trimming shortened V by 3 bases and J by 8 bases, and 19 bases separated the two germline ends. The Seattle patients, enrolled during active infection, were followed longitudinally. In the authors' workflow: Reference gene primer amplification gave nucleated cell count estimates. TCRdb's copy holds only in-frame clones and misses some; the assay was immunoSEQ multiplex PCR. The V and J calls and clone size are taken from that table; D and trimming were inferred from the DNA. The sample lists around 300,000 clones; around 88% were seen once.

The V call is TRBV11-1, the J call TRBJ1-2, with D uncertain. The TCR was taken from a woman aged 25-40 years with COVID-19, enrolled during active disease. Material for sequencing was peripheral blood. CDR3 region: CASSFGERPSLGYTF. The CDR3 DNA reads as TGTGCCAGCAGCTTCGGAGAGAGACCCTCACTCGGCTACACCTTC.